Given below is one T cell receptor beta chain in context. The data stem from a study of T cell changes during pregnancy in multiple sclerosis. The repertoire was sequenced with immunoSEQ multiplex PCR; TCRdb's copy has only in-frame clones and lacks some. The data contain 45,000 to 60,000 clones, 85% to 90% of them seen just once; the ten biggest clones take up about 2%. V was pared by 7 bases and J by 4 bases, with 18 bases between. Germline loops: CDR1 SGHRS, CDR2 YFSETQ. The CDR3 consists of 15 residues. The chain employs TRBV5-1 and TRBJ2-1; maybe TRBD2 (6 bases). This sequence originates from a female donor with multiple sclerosis, enrolled in a pregnancy study. This specimen was peripheral blood, taken in the first trimester of pregnancy. CDR3 nucleotides: TGCGCCAGCGGATACGGTGCGGGGATGTACAATGAGCAGTTCTTC. It is translated as CASGYGAGMYNEQFF.